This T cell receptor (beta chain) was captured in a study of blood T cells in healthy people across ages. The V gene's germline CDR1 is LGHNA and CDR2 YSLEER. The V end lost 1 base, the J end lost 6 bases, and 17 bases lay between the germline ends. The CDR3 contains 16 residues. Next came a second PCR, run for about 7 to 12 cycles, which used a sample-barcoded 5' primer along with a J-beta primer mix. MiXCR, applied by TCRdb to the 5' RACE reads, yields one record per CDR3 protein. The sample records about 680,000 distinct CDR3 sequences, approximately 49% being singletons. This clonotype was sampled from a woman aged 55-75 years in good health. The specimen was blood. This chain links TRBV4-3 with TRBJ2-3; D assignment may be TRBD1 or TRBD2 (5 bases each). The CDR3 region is CASSQAGAGYHDTQYF. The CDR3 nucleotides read TGCGCCAGCAGCCAAGCCGGGGCAGGGTATCACGATACGCAGTATTTT.